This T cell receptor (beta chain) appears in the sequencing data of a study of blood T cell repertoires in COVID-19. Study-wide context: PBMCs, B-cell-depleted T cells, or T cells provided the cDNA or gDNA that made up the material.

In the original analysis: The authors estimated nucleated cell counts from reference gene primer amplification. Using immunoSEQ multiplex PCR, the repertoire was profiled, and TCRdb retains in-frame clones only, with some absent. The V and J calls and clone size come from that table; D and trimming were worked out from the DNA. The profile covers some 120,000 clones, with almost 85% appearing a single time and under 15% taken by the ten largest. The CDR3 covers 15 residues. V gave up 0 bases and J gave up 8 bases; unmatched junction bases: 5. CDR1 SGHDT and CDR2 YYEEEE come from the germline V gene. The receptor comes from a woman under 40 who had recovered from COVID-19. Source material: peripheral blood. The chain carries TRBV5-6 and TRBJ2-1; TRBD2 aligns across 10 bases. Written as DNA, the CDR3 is TGTGCCAGCAGCTTGGTGCTAGCGGGAGCTTATGAGCAGTTCTTC. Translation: CASSLVLAGAYEQFF.